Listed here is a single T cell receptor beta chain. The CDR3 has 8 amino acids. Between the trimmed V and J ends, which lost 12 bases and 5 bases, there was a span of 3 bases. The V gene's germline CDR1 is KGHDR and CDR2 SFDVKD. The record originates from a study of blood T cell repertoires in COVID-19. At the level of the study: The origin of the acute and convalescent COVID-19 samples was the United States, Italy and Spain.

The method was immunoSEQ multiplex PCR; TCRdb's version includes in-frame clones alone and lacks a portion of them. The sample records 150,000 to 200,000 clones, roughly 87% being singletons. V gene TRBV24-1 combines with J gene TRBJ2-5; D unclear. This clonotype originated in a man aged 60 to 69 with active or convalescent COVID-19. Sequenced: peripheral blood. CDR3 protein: CARETQYF. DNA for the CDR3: TGTGCCCGGGAGACCCAGTACTTC.